The entry that follows covers one TCR beta chain sequence. Its antigen is as yet unknown. This record belongs to a study of cytomegalovirus exposure and HLA in healthy donors. Though probably carrying unrecorded immune exposures, donors were nominally healthy at sampling. The PCR was carried out with 60 Vbeta primers and 13 Jbeta primers. Assay used: immunoSEQ multiplex PCR; TCRdb lists only in-frame clones, some missing. Among approximately 140,000 clones listed, less than 85% were seen once. Study-level findings and limits: In a later analysis, TCR beta V- and J-gene trimming showed a link to a missense DCLRE1C variant. The study flagged some 170 TCR beta chains as cytomegalovirus-associated.

The sequenced sample was PBMCs. The TCR originated in a man between 50 and 59 years old in good health and CMV-seropositive.

CDR3 coding DNA: TGTGCCAGCAGTTTGGGGGGAGGGGGTAGGCAGCCCCAGCATTTT. The encoded protein is CASSLGGGGRQPQHF. The chain recombines TRBV27 with TRBJ1-5; D perhaps matches TRBD1 (6 bases). Germline V gene sequence: CDR1 MNHEY, CDR2 SMNVEV (reference sequence). The V and J ends lost 3 bases and 7 bases respectively, with 16 bases between them. The CDR3 is 15 amino acids.